The entry below describes one T cell receptor beta chain. This sample was included in a study of blood T cells in healthy people across ages. Sample-barcoded 5' priming and a J-beta primer mix drove a second PCR of about 6 to 12 cycles. TCRdb passed the 5' RACE reads through MiXCR, listing each CDR3 protein once. The sample yields around 800,000 distinct CDR3 sequences, roughly 26% seen once. The same sample was also used in a study of T cells of mothers and their children.

The receptor was isolated from a boy aged 5-17 years in good health. The source material was blood.

CDR3 DNA: TGCGCCAGCAGCCAGCCGACGGCTTCGAACACCGGGGAGCTGTTTTTT. This encodes CASSQPTASNTGELFF. The rearrangement links TRBV4-1 to TRBJ2-2; D is unclear. The CDR3 spans 16 residues. Germline V gene sequence: CDR1 MGHRA, CDR2 YSYEKL. Between the trimmed V and J ends, which lost 3 bases and 0 bases, there was a span of 11 bases.